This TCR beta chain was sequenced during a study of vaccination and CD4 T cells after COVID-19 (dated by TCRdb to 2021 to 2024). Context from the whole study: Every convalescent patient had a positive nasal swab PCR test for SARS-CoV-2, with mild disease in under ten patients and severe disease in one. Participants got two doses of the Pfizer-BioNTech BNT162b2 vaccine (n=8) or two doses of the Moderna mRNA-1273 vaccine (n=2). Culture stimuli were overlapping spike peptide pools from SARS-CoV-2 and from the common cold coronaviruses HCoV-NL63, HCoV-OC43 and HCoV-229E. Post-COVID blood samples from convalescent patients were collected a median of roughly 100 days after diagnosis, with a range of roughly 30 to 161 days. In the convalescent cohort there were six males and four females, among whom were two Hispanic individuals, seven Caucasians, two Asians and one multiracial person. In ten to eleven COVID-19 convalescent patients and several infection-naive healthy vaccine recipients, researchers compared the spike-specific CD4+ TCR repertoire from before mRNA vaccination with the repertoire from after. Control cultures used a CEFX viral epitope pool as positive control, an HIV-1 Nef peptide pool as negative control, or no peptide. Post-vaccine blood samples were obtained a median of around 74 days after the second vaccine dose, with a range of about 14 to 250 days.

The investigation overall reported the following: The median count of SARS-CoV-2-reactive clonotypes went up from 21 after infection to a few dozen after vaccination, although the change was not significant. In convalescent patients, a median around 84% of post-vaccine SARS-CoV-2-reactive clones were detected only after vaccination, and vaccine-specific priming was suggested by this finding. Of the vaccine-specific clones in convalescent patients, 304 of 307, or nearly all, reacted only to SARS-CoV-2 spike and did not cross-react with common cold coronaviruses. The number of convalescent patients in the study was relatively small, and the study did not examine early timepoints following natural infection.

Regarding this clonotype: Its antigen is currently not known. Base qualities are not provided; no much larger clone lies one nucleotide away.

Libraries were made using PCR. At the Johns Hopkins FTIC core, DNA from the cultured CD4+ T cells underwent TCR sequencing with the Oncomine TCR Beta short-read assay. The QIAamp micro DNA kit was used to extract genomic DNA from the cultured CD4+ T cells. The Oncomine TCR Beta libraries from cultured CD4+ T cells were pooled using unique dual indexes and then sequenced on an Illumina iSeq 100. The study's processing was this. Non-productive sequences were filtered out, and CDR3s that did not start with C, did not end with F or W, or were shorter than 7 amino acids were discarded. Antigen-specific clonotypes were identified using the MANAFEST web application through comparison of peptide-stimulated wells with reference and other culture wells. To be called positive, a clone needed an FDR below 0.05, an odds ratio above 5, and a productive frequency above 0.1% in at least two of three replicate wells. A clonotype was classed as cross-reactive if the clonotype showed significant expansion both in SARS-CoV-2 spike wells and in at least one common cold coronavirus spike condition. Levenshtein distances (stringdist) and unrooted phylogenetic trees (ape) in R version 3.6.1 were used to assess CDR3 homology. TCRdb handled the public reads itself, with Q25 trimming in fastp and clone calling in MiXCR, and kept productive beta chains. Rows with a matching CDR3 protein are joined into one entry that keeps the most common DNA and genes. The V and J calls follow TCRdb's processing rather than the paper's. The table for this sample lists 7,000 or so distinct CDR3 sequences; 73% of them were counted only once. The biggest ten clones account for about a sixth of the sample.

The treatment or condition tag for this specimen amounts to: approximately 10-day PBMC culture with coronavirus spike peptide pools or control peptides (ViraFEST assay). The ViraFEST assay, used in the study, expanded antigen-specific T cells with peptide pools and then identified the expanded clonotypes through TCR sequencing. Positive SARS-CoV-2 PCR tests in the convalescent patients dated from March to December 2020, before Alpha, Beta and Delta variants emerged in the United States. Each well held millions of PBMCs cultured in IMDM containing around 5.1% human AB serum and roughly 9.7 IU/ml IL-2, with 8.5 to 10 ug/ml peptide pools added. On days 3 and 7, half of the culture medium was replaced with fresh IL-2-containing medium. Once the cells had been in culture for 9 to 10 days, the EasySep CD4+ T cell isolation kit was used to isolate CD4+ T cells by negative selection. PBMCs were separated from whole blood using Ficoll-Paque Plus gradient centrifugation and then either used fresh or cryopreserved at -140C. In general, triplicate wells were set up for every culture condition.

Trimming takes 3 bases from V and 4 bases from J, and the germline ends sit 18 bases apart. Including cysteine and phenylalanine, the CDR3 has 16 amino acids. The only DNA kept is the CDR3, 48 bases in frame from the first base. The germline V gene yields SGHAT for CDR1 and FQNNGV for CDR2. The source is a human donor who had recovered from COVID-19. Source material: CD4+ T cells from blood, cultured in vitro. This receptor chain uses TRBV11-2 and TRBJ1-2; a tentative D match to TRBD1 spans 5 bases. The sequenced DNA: TGTGCCAGCAGCTTGGGGACTAGGACGGATATCTATGGCTACACCTTC. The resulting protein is CASSLGTRTDIYGYTF.